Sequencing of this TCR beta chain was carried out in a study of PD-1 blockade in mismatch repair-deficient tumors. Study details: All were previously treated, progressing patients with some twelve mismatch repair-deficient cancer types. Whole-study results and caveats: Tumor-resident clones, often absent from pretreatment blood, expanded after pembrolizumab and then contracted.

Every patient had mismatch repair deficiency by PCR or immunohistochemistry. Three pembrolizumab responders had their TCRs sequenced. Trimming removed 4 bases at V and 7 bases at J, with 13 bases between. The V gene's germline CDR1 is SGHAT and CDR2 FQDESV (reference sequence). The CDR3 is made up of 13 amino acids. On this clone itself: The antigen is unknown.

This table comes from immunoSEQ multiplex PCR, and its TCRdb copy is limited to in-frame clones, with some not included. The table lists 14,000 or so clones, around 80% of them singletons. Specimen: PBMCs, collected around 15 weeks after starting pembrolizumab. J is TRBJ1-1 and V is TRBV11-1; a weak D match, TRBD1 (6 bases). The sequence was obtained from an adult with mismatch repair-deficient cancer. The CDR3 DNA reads TGTGCCAGCAGCTACCCCCTGGACAGTGAAGCTTTCTTT. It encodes CASSYPLDSEAFF.